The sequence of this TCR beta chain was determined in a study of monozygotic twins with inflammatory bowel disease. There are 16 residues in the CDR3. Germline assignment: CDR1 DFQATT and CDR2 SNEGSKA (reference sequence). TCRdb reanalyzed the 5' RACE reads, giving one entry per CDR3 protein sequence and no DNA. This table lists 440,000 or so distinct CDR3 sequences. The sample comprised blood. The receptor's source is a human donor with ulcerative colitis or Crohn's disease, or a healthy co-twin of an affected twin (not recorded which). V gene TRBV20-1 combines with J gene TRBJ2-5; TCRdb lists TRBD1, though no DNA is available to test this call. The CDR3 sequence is CSASDTKGAGRETQYF.